This entry is about one T cell receptor beta chain. It lacks a known antigen. No base-level quality is on record; no much larger clone is a single base apart. This record comes from a study of PD-L1 blockade in urothelial cancer (dated by TCRdb to 2015 to 2018). In the study overall: Therapy was started around 2014 for all patients, and atezolizumab 1,200 mg was administered intravenously every 3 weeks. Blood samples yielded a median of roughly 140,000 T cells and 65,000 to 95,000 unique TCRs, with median clonality around 0.083. Pretreatment blood TCR-seq was available for 30 or so patients, at least one posttreatment blood collection was obtained for around 24 patients, and tumor TCR-seq was available for around 24 patients. Pretreatment tumor samples and matched peripheral blood, collected serially before and after atezolizumab treatment, underwent TCR sequencing. Durable clinical benefit meant progression-free survival longer than 6 months, and TCR features were also tested against progression-free and overall survival. Patients had an ECOG performance status of 0 or 1 and had received between 0 and 3 prior chemotherapy regimens. Eight to ten patients achieved durable clinical benefit and about 19 did not. An exploratory multi-omic analysis was conducted of the somatic, immune and clinical correlates of response to PD-L1 blockade with atezolizumab in urothelial cancer. Whole exome sequencing and RNA sequencing of pretreatment tumors were performed alongside TCR sequencing in the same patients. Blood samples were analyzed 3 weeks after the start of treatment (second dose) and 6 weeks after the start of treatment. About 90% of the roughly 29 patients were identified as males with urothelial cancer of bladder origin, and a prior smoking history was reported by 18 of 29 patients.

The germline V and J ends show losses of 2 bases and 0 bases respectively, and no gene match explains 5 bases of the junction. Inclusive of the bounding cysteine and phenylalanine, the CDR3 is 18 residues long. Solely the CDR3 DNA is kept, with 54 bases framed from the first base. For CDR1 and CDR2, the germline V gene lists SGHTA and FQGNSA. Each PCR received spiked-in synthetic TCR analog templates so that absolute template abundance could be estimated from read counts. Using the immunoSEQ assay, TCRbeta CDR3 regions were amplified from genomic DNA with bias-controlled V and J gene primers. Rearranged TCRbeta segments were sequenced at approximately 20X coverage. In the paper's pipeline: Sequencing errors were corrected by clustering and CDR3s were annotated against IMGT to assign V, D and J genes. Out-of-frame and stop-codon sequences were excluded, and only productive TCRbeta rearrangements were used in downstream analyses. Clonality was calculated as one minus the Shannon entropy normalized by the log of the number of unique productive sequences. Clones differing between time points or between blood and tumor were identified by Fisher's exact test with Benjamini-Hochberg correction at adjusted p below 0.01. This immuneACCESS table, as held by TCRdb, lists in-frame sequences with V and J called but not all clones. Of the missing ones, under half trace to an unresolved V gene in checked studies; the others have no known cause. That table supplies the V and J calls and clone size; D and trimming were determined from the DNA. This sample lists more than 35,000 clones; about 82% were detected once. Over 12% of the sample comes from the top ten.

This sample's time point label indicates: pretreatment peripheral blood. A cohort of approximately 30 patients with locally advanced or metastatic urothelial carcinoma, treated at Memorial Sloan Kettering on a trial protocol, was included. Peripheral blood mononuclear cells were collected pretreatment and during treatment, with between 1 and 8 total time points obtained per patient. The Qiagen DNeasy Blood extraction kit was used to purify genomic DNA from total PBMCs and from tumor samples. PBMCs were collected pretreatment and during treatment and were isolated and stored as previously described. Overall results and qualifications from the work: Improved progression-free and overall survival was found to be associated with pretreatment peripheral blood TCR clonality below the median. Patients with durable benefit showed greater expansion of tumor-associated TCR clones in peripheral blood 3 weeks after starting treatment (n ≈ 23, p = 0.022). Because the sample size was small (n ≈ 30) and many of the analyses were exploratory, the results are meant to be hypothesis-generating.

This sample comprised PBMCs, obtained around atezolizumab (anti-PD-L1) treatment. The rearranged chain carries TRBV7-2 and TRBJ2-6; 9 junctional bases match TRBD2. This clonotype originated in a man aged 80 or over with urothelial cancer. The CDR3 amino acid sequence is: CASSLRIAGVSGANVLTF. The nucleotide sequence reads as follows: TGTGCCAGCAGCTTACGCATAGCGGGAGTCTCTGGGGCCAACGTCCTGACTTTC.